One sample yielded the 15 T cell receptor beta chains listed below, sequenced in a study of T cell responses to AZD1222 COVID-19 vaccine. The repertoire was sequenced with immunoSEQ multiplex PCR; TCRdb's copy has only in-frame clones and lacks some. Counted here are under 200,000 clones, under 95% occurring once; the ten biggest clones make up 4% to 5.5%. The starting material was peripheral blood, obtained on day 0 of AZD1222 vaccination. The source is an adult in good health.

The chain links TRBV24-1 to TRBJ2-1, with 8 bases lining up with TRBD1. With V trimmed by 1 base and J by 7 bases, 17 bases remained unmatched. The CDR3 has 19 residues. Germline values: CDR1 KGHDR, CDR2 SFDVKD. CDR3 amino acids: CATSDFKDRGVPNLNEQFF. The CDR3, as DNA: TGTGCCACCAGTGATTTTAAAGACAGGGGAGTACCGAACCTTAATGAGCAGTTCTTC.

The V call is TRBV7-2, the J call TRBJ2-2; D ambiguous. Trimming stripped 5 bases from V and 5 bases from J, with 9 bases between. Germline CDR1 reads SGHTA; CDR2 reads FQGNSA. This CDR3 has 13 amino acids. The CDR3 region has the DNA TGTGCCAGCAGCCCCGAACGTACCGGGGAGCTGTTTTTT. It encodes CASSPERTGELFF.

The rearrangement links TRBV4-1 to TRBJ1-5; D unresolved. Between the trimmed V and J ends, which lost 1 base and 3 bases, there was a span of 22 bases. The CDR3 contains 19 residues. Germline V gene data show CDR1 as MGHRA and CDR2 as YSYEKL. CDR3 sequence: CASSQGSFGPTLNNQPQHF. The CDR3 DNA sequence: TGCGCCAGCAGCCAAGGATCGTTTGGCCCCACCCTAAACAATCAGCCCCAGCATTTT.

The chain carries TRBV10-2 and TRBJ1-5, with 9 nucleotides matching TRBD1. CDR1 is WSHSY and CDR2 is SAAADI in the germline V gene. The ends lost 3 bases at V and 6 bases at J; junction bases unmatched: 6. The CDR3 runs to 15 residues. Written as DNA, the CDR3 is TGCGCCAGCAGTGAATGGGACAGGGAACGTCAGCCCCAGCATTTT. Protein: CASSEWDRERQPQHF.

The J gene is TRBJ2-3, the V gene TRBV9; TRBD2 matches 8 bases. This CDR3 region has 15 residues. The V gene end was trimmed by 3 bases and the J gene end by 1 base; junction bases not matched to a gene: 4. Germline CDR1 reads SGDLS; CDR2 reads YYNGEE. CDR3 in DNA: TGTGCCAGCAGCGACCCAGCGGGGGGCACAGATACGCAGTATTTT. Its protein product is CASSDPAGGTDTQYF. The variable domain in full, completed from reference TRBV9 and TRBJ2-3, reads DSGVTQTPKHLITATGQRVTLRCSPRSGDLSVYWYQQSLDQGLQFLIQYYNGEERAKGNILERFSAQQFPDLHSELNLSSLELGDSALYFCASSDPAGGTDTQYFGPGTRLTVL.

V gene TRBV18 combines with J gene TRBJ2-2, with D unresolved. Germline lookup yields CDR1 KGHSH and CDR2 LQKENI. The length of the CDR3 is 11 residues. V gave up 5 bases and J gave up 10 bases, with 8 bases separating them. The CDR3 DNA follows: TGTGCCAGCTCATCAAGTGTGGAGCTGTTTTTT. Protein: CASSSSVELFF. Full variable domain (missing parts from reference TRBV18 and TRBJ2-2): NAGVMQNPRHLVRRRGQEARLRCSPMKGHSHVYWYRQLPEEGLKFMVYLQKENIIDESGMPKERFSAEFPKEGPSILRIQQVVRGDSAAYFCASSSSVELFFGEGSRLTVL.

This chain connects TRBV28 to TRBJ2-7; possible D gene TRBD1, 5 bases. V was trimmed by 6 bases and J by 5 bases, leaving 14 bases between them. Germline CDR1 MDHEN, CDR2 SYDVKM. This CDR3 spans 13 amino acids. The CDR3: CASSRTSRNEQYF. The DNA for the CDR3 is TGTGCCAGCAGCCGGACAAGCCGGAACGAGCAGTACTTC.

The chain links TRBV19 to TRBJ2-5; D tentatively fits TRBD1 or TRBD2 (6 bases each). The CDR3 runs 15 residues. Trimming left V 2 bases short and J 6 bases short, with 16 bases between. Germline CDR1 and CDR2: LNHDA and SQIVND (reference sequence). In nucleotides, the CDR3 is TGTGCCAGTAGTATACAGGGTCGGGGGCTGCAGACCCAGTACTTC. Translating gives CASSIQGRGLQTQYF.

The chain carries TRBV7-6 and TRBJ1-3, with a tentative D call TRBD1 (6 bases). V was cut by 5 bases and J by 2 bases, with 10 bases left in between. The CDR3 loop spans 14 amino acids. Germline-derived CDR1 and CDR2 are SGHVS and FNYEAQ. The CDR3 here is CASSTRGTGNTIYF. CDR3 DNA sequence: TGTGCCAGCAGCACCAGGGGAACTGGAAACACCATATATTTT.

The genes are TRBV10-2 and TRBJ2-7, with 9 positions matching TRBD1. Germline V gene lookup returns CDR1 WSHSY and CDR2 SAAADI. CDR3 length equals 13 residues. With 4 bases clipped from V and 6 bases from J, the junction kept 4 bases outside the gene matches. The CDR3 region is CASSVDRGAEQYF. The CDR3 DNA is TGCGCCAGCAGTGTGGACAGGGGTGCCGAGCAGTACTTC.

V and J are TRBV6-6 and TRBJ2-4; 7 bases line up with TRBD1. V shed 2 bases and J 0 bases; nucleotides not matched to a gene: 4. CDR3 length: 16 residues. The germline V gene encodes CDR1 MNHNY and CDR2 SVGAGI (reference sequence). The chain's CDR3 is CASSYGDSLAKNIQYF. CDR3 sequence (DNA): TGTGCCAGCAGTTACGGGGACAGCTTAGCCAAAAACATTCAGTACTTC.

V is TRBV5-3 and J is TRBJ1-2; D is uncertain. TRBV5-3 is flagged as an ORF with uncertain function. Trimming removed 4 bases at V and 2 bases at J, with 12 bases between. The CDR3 extends over 14 amino acids. As DNA, the CDR3 is TGTGCCAGAAGCGGGTCTCCCTTGAACTATGGCTACACCTTC. Protein: CARSGSPLNYGYTF.

The CDR3 coding sequence is TGTGCCAGTAGTATCCCTCCCGGGGAGACCCAGTACTTC. Translation gives CASSIPPGETQYF. The J gene is TRBJ2-5, the V gene TRBV19; no clear D gene. This CDR3 region has 13 residues. Germline V gene lookup returns CDR1 LNHDA and CDR2 SQIVND (reference sequence). V dropped 3 bases and J dropped 5 bases, with 10 bases sitting between them.

The V and J genes are TRBV30 and TRBJ2-3; D is perhaps TRBD2 (6 bases). Germline V gene lookup returns CDR1 GTSNPN and CDR2 SVGIG (reference sequence). This CDR3 is 14 amino acids long. V was shortened by 0 bases and J by 3 bases, with 10 bases between the two germline ends. The CDR3 DNA sequence: TGTGCCTGGAGTGTCGGGGGTCGAACAGATACGCAGTATTTT. Encoded protein: CAWSVGGRTDTQYF.

The chain carries TRBV5-6 and TRBJ2-3, with D hard to call. The CDR3 is made up of 14 amino acids. Germline CDR1 is SGHDT and CDR2 is YYEEEE. Trimming removed 4 bases at V and 2 bases at J, with 11 bases between. The CDR3 DNA is TGTGCCAGCAGCCAGGACCGAACCACAGATACGCAGTATTTT. It specifies CASSQDRTTDTQYF. The full variable domain, its missing parts supplied by reference TRBV5-6 and TRBJ2-3, is DAGVTQSPTHLIKTRGQQVTLRCSPKSGHDTVSWYQQALGQGPQFIFQYYEEEERQRGNFPDRFSGHQFPNYSSELNVNALLLGDSALYLCASSQDRTTDTQYFGPGTRLTVL.